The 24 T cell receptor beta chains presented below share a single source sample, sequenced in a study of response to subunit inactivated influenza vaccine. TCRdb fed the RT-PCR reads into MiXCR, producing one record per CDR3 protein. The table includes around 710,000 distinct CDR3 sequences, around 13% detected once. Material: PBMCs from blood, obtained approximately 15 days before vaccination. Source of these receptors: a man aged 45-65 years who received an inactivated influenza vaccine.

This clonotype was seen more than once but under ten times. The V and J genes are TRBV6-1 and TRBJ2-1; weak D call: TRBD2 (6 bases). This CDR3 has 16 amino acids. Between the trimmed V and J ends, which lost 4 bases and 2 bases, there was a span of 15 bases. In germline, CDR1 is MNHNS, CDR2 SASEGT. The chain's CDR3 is CASSVNWGEAYNEQFF. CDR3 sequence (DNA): TGTGCCAGCAGTGTGAATTGGGGGGAGGCCTACAATGAGCAGTTCTTC.

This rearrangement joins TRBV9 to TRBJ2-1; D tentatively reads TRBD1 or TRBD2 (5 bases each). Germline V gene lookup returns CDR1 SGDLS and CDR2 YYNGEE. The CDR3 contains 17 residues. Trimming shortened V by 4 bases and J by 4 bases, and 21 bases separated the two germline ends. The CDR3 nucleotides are TGTGCCAGCAGCCCGAGTATGGGGGTCTCCTCTTACAATGAGCAGTTCTTC. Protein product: CASSPSMGVSSYNEQFF.

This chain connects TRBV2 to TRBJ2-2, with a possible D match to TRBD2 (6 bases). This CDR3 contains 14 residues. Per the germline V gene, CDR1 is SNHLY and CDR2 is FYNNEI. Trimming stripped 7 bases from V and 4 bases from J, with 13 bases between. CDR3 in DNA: TGTGCCAGCACTGGAGGGGCACGCACCGGGGAGCTGTTTTTT. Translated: CASTGGARTGELFF. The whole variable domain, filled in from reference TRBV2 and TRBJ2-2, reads EPEVTQTPSHQVTQMGQEVILRCVPISNHLYFYWYRQILGQKVEFLVSFYNNEISEKSEIFDDQFSVERPDGSNFTLKIRSTKLEDSAMYFCASTGGARTGELFFGEGSRLTVL.

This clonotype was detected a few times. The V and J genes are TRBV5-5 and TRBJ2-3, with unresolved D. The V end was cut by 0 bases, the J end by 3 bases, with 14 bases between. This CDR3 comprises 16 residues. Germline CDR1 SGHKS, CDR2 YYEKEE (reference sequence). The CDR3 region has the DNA TGTGCCAGCAGCTTGGCCCCCCTGGGCGGAACAGATACGCAGTATTTT. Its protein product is CASSLAPLGGTDTQYF.

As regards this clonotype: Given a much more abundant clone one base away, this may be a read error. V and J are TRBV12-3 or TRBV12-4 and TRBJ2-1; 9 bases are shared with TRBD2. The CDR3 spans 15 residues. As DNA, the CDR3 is TGTGCCAGCAGTTTAGAACTAGCGGGCCACAAAGAGCAGTTCTTC. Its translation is CASSLELAGHKEQFF.

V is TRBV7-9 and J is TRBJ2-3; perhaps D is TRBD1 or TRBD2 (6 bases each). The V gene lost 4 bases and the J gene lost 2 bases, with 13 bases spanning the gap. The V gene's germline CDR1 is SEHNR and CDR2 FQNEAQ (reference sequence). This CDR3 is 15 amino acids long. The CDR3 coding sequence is TGTGCCAGCAGCTCAAGGGGGGCGTACACAGATACGCAGTATTTT. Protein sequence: CASSSRGAYTDTQYF. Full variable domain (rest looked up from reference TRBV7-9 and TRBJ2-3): DTGVSQNPRHKITKRGQNVTFRCDPISEHNRLYWYRQTLGQGPEFLTYFQNEAQLEKSRLLSDRFSAERPKGSFSTLEIQRTEQGDSAMYLCASSSRGAYTDTQYFGPGTRLTVL.

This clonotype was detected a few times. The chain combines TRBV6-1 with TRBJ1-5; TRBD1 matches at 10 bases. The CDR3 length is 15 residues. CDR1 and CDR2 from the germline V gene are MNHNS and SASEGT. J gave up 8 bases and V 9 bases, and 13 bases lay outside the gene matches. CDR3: CASRRETGGAEPQHF. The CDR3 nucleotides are TGTGCCAGTCGACGGGAGACAGGGGGCGCCGAGCCCCAGCATTTT.

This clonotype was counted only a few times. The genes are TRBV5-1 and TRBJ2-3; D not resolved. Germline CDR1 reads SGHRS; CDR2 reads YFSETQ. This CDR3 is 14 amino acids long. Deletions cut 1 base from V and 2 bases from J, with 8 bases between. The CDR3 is CASSLSGDTDTQYF. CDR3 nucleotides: TGCGCCAGCAGCTTGTCCGGCGACACAGATACGCAGTATTTT.

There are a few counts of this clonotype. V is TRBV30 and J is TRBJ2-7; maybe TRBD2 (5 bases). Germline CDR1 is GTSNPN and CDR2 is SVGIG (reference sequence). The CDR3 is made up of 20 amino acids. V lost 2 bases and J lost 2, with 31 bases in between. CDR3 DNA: TGTGCCTGGAGTCCCACCGTCGGGGTGCCCCATGGAGGACTCCCCTACGAGCAGTACTTC. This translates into CAWSPTVGVPHGGLPYEQYF. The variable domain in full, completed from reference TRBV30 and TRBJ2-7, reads SQTIHQWPATLVQPVGSPLSLECTVEGTSNPNLYWYRQAAGRGLQLLFYSVGIGQISSEVPQNLSASRPQDRQFILSSKKLLLSDSGFYLCAWSPTVGVPHGGLPYEQYFGPGTRLTVT.

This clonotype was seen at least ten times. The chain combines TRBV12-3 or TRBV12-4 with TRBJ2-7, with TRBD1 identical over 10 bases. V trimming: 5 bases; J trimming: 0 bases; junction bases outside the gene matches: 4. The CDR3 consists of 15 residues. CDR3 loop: CASSSRTGGSYEQYF. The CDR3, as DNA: TGTGCCAGCAGTAGCCGGACAGGGGGCTCCTACGAGCAGTACTTC.

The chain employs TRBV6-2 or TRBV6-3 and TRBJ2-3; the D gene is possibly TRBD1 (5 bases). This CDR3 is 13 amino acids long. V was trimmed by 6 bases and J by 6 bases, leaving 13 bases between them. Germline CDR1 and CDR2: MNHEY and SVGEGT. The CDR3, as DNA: TGTGCCAGCAGATTTGGGGCGTGGGATACGCAGTATTTT. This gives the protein CASRFGAWDTQYF.

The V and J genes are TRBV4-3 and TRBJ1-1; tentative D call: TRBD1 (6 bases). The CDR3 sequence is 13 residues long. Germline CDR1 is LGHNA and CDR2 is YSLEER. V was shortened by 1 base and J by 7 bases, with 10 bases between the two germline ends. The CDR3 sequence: CASSQVGAIEAFF. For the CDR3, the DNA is TGCGCCAGCAGCCAAGTGGGGGCTATTGAAGCTTTCTTT.

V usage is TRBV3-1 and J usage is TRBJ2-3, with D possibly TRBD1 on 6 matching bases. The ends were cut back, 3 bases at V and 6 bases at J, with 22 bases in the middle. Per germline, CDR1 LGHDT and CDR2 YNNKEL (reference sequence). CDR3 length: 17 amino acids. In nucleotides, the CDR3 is TGTGCCAGCAGCCATCCTTCGACAGGATTTAAGGGGGATACGCAGTATTTT. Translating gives CASSHPSTGFKGDTQYF.

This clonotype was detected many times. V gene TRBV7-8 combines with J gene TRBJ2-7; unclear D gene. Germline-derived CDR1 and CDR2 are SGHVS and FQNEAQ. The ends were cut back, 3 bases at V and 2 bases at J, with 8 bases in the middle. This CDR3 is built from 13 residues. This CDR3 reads CASSLEPAYEQYF. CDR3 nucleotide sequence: TGTGCCAGCAGCTTGGAACCTGCCTACGAGCAGTACTTC.

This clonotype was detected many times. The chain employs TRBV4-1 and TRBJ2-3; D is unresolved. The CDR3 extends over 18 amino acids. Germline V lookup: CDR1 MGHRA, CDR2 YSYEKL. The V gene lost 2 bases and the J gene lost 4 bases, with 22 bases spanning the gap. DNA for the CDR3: TGCGCCAGCAGCCAATTAGGACCTTATTCTACCAGGCCAGATACGCAGTATTTT. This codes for CASSQLGPYSTRPDTQYF.

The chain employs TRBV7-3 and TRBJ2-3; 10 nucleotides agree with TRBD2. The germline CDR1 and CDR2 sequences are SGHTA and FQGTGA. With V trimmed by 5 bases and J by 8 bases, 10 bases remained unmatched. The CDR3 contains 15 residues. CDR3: CASSKIAGGRITQYF. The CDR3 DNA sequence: TGTGCCAGCAGCAAAATAGCGGGAGGACGAATTACGCAGTATTTT.

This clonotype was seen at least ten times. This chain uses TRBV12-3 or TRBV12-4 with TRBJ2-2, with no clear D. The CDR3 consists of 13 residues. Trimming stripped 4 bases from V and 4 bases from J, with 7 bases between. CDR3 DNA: TGTGCCAGCAGTTCGGAGCCCACCGGGGAGCTGTTTTTT. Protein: CASSSEPTGELFF.

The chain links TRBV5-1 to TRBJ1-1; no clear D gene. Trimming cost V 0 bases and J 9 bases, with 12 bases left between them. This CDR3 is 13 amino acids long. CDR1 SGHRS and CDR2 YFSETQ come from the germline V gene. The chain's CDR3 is CASSLAQASQAFF. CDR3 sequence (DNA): TGCGCCAGCAGCTTGGCCCAGGCAAGTCAAGCTTTCTTT.

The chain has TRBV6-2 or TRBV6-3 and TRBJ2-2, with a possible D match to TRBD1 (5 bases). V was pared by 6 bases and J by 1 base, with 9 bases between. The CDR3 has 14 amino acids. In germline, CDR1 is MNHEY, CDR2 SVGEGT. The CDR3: CASRGRVNTGELFF. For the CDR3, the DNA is TGTGCCAGCAGGGGCAGGGTGAACACCGGGGAGCTGTTTTTT.

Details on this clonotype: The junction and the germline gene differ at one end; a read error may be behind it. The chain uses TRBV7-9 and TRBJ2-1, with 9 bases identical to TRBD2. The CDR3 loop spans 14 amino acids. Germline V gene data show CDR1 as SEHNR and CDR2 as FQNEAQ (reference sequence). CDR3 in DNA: TGTGCCAGCTGCTTAGCGGGAGCTTCAGATGAGCAGTTCTTC. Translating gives CASCLAGASDEQFF. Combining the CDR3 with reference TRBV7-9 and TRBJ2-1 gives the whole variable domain DTGVSQNPRHKITKRGQNVTFRCDPISEHNRLYWYRQTLGQGPEFLTYFQNEAQLEKSRLLSDRFSAERPKGSFSTLEIQRTEQGDSAMYLCASCLAGASDEQFFGPGTRLTVL.

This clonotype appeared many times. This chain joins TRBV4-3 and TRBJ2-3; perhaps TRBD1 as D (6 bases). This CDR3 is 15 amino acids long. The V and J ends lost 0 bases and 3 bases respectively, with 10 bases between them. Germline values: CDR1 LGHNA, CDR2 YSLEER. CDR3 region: CASSQEQGWTDTQYF. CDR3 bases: TGCGCCAGCAGCCAAGAACAGGGTTGGACAGATACGCAGTATTTT.

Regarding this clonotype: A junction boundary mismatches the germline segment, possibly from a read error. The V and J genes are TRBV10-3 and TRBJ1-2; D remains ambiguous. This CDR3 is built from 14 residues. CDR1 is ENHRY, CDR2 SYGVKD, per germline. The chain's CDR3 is CAISEVPDNYGYNF. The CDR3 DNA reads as TGTGCCATCAGTGAGGTCCCAGATAACTATGGCTACAACTTC.

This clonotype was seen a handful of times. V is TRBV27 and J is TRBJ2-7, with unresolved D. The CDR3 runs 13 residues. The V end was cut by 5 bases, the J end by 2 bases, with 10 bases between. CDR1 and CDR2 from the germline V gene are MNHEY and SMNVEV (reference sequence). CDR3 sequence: CASSIRKTYEQYF. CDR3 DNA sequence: TGTGCCAGCAGTATCAGGAAAACCTACGAGCAGTACTTC.

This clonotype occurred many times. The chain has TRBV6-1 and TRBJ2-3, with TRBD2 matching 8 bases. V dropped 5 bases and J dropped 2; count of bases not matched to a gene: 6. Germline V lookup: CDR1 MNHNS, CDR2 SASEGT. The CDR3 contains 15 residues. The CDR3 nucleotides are TGTGCCAGCAGTCAAATAGCGGGGACCACAGATACGCAGTATTTT. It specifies CASSQIAGTTDTQYF.